This T cell receptor beta chain was captured by sequencing in a study of neurological immune-mediated disorders. Background on the study: Of the multiple sclerosis patients, some 35 in total, roughly 30 were relapsing-remitting and 3 were secondary progressive. Study-wide results and caveats: Subjects shared no identical expanded-clone CDR3 amino acid sequences, suggesting private TCR-beta repertoires in all groups. Grouping of repertoires by phylogeny put those of 18 of 34 multiple sclerosis patients into a single related-CDR3 cluster, a possible signature.

This clonotype was seen ten or more times. Antigen unknown. V dropped 8 bases and J dropped 2 bases, with 10 bases sitting between them. Germline V gene lookup returns CDR1 MGHDK and CDR2 SYGVNS. The CDR3 is made up of 13 amino acids. Synthesis of cDNA was accomplished via 5'RACE employing 10-nucleotide random UMIs. TCRdb used MiXCR to reprocess the 5' RACE reads, holding one entry per CDR3 protein. This table has tens of thousands of distinct CDR3 sequences, 3% to 4.5% appearing once. The chain is built from TRBV25-1 and TRBJ1-5; D gene unclear. Sequencing was done on a sample of PBMCs. This receptor was identified in a woman aged 50 to 65 with multiple sclerosis. The DNA for the CDR3 is TGTGCCAGCGAGCCCGGGGGCAATCAGCCCCAGCATTTT. Encoded protein: CASEPGGNQPQHF.